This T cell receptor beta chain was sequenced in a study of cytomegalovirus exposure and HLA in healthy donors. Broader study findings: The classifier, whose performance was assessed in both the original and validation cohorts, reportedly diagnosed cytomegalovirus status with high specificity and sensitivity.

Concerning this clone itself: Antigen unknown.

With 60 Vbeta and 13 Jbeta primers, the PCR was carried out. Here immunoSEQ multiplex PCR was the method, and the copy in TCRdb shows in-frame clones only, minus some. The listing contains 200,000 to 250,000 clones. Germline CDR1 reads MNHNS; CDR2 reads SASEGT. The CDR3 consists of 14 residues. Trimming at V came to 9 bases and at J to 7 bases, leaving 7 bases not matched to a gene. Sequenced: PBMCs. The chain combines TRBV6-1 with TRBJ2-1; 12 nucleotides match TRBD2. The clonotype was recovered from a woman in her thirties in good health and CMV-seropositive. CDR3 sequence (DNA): TGTGCCAGAAAGACTAGCGGGAGAAGTAATGAGCAGTTCTTC. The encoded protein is CARKTSGRSNEQFF.